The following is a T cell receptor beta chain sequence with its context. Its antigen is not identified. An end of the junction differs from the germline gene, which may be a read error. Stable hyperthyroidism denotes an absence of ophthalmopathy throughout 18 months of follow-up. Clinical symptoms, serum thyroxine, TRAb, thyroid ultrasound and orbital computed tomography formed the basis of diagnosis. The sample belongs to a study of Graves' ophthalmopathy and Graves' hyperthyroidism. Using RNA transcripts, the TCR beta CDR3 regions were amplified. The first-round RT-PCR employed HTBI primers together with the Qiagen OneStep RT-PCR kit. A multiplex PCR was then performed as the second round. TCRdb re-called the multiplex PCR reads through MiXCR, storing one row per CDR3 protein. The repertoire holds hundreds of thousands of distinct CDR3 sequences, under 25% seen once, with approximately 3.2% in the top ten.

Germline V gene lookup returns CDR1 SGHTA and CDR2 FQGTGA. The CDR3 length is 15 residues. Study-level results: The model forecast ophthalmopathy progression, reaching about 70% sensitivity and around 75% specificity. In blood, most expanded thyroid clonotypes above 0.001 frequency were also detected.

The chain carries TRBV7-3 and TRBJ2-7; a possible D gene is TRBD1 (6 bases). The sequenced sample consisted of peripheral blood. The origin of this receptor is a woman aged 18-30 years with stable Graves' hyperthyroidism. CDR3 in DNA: TGTGCCAGCAGCTTACAGGGGCGCGGTGGCTACGAGGAGTACTTC. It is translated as CASSLQGRGGYEEYF.